These 31 T cell receptor beta chains were sequenced from one sample in a study of siplizumab effects on memory and regulatory T cells. Repertoires were generated with immunoSEQ multiplex PCR, while TCRdb's copy carries only in-frame clones and drops some. The sample shows roughly 62,000 clones, 80% to 95% of them seen only once. The sample comprised CD8+ T cells sorted from blood. The receptor source for this set is a human donor in good health.

This clone was observed once. The chain is built from TRBV19 and TRBJ2-7; D unclear. The CDR3 loop spans 15 amino acids. Germline V gives CDR1 LNHDA, CDR2 SQIVND (reference sequence). V lost 1 base and J 0 bases, leaving 10 bases between the germline ends. CDR3 amino acids: CASSIAGSYSYEQYF. The DNA of the CDR3 is TGTGCCAGTAGTATAGCTGGCTCCTACTCCTACGAGCAGTACTTC.

This sequence joins TRBV19 and TRBJ2-7; TRBD1 aligns across 8 bases. The junction had 2 bases not matched to a gene; V was cut back by 6 bases and J by 4 bases. CDR3 length: 12 residues. The germline V gene encodes CDR1 LNHDA and CDR2 SQIVND (reference sequence). CDR3 DNA: TGTGCCAGTAGCACAGGGGGGTACGAGCAGTACTTC. It yields the protein CASSTGGYEQYF.

The V call is TRBV15, the J call TRBJ2-7; D ambiguous. V was cut by 5 bases and J by 6 bases, with 14 bases left in between. From germline, CDR1 is LNHNV and CDR2 YYDKDF (reference sequence). The CDR3 has 13 residues. The chain's CDR3 is CATSPMRTSEQYF. In nucleotides, the CDR3 is TGTGCCACCAGCCCTATGAGGACGAGCGAGCAGTACTTC.

The chain combines TRBV2 with TRBJ1-1; no firm D call. Looked up from germline, CDR1 is SNHLY and CDR2 is FYNNEI. This CDR3 spans 14 amino acids. Between the trimmed V and J ends, which lost 7 bases and 1 base, there was a span of 13 bases. CDR3 protein: CASIGLSQNTEAFF. The CDR3 DNA is TGTGCCAGCATCGGACTTTCCCAGAACACTGAAGCTTTCTTT.

The V call is TRBV18, the J call TRBJ2-6, with D possibly being TRBD1 (5 bases). This CDR3 is 15 amino acids long. The germline CDR1 and CDR2 sequences are KGHSH and LQKENI. Trimming removed 3 bases at V and 0 bases at J, with 6 bases between. For the CDR3, the DNA is TGTGCCAGCTCACCGGGGCCCTCTGGGGCCAACGTCCTGACTTTC. Protein sequence: CASSPGPSGANVLTF. The whole variable domain, filled in from reference TRBV18 and TRBJ2-6, reads NAGVMQNPRHLVRRRGQEARLRCSPMKGHSHVYWYRQLPEEGLKFMVYLQKENIIDESGMPKERFSAEFPKEGPSILRIQQVVRGDSAAYFCASSPGPSGANVLTFGAGSRLTVL.

V is TRBV6-5 and J is TRBJ1-4; D gene ambiguous. The germline V and J ends were trimmed by 7 bases and 4 bases, with 7 bases remaining between them. This CDR3 is built from 12 residues. Germline V CDR1 and CDR2: MNHEY, SVGAGI. The CDR3 region has the DNA TGTGCCAGCAAGGAGGGTAATGAAAAACTGTTTTTT. This gives the protein CASKEGNEKLFF.

The V gene is TRBV7-2, the J gene TRBJ1-2; D might be TRBD1 (5 bases). The CDR3 loop spans 15 amino acids. Germline V gene lookup returns CDR1 SGHTA and CDR2 FQGNSA. The V gene lost 0 bases and the J gene lost 13 bases, with 21 bases spanning the gap. CDR3 nucleotide sequence: TGTGCCAGCAGCTTAGCGCCGGGGCCCCTCCAAGTTTGCACCTTC. Translation: CASSLAPGPLQVCTF.

V and J are TRBV9 and TRBJ2-1, with TRBD2 matching 8 bases. V was pared by 3 bases and J by 5 bases, with 4 bases of the junction left unmatched. Germline lookup yields CDR1 SGDLS and CDR2 YYNGEE. This CDR3 region has 14 residues. The CDR3 protein is CASSAAGANNEQFF. The CDR3 nucleotides are TGTGCCAGCAGCGCAGCGGGAGCTAACAATGAGCAGTTCTTC.

J is TRBJ2-7 and V is TRBV7-9; D is undetermined. The CDR3 is 11 amino acids. Trimming stripped 5 bases from V and 10 bases from J, with 12 bases between. Germline CDR1 and CDR2: SEHNR and FQNEAQ (reference sequence). The DNA for the CDR3 is TGTGCCAGCAGCCTTCAGGTCGGACAGTACTTC. It specifies CASSLQVGQYF.

In the case of this clone: An end of the junction differs from the germline gene, which may be a read error. This sequence joins TRBV2 and TRBJ2-7, with 11 bases matching TRBD2. Per germline, CDR1 SNHLY and CDR2 FYNNEI. The CDR3 runs to 14 residues. The DNA for the CDR3 is TGTGCCGGCAGACTTAGCGGGAGGGGTTACGAGCAGTACTTC. This gives the protein CAGRLSGRGYEQYF.

The genes are TRBV6-6 and TRBJ1-2; the D is unclear. V dropped 7 bases and J dropped 3 bases, with 9 bases sitting between them. There are 12 residues in the CDR3. The germline V gene encodes CDR1 MNHNY and CDR2 SVGAGI (reference sequence). Written as DNA, the CDR3 is TGTGCCAGCAAAGGGTCCGACTATGGCTACACCTTC. It specifies CASKGSDYGYTF.

The J gene is TRBJ2-7, the V gene TRBV5-4, with D tentatively TRBD2 (5 bases). V shed 4 bases and J shed 1 base, with 15 bases lying between them. There are 15 residues in the CDR3. Germline-derived CDR1 and CDR2 are SGHNT and YYREEE (reference sequence). DNA for the CDR3: TGTGCCAGCAGCCGGTTTGGACTTCCTTCCTACGAGCAGTACTTC. Translation gives CASSRFGLPSYEQYF.

The chain uses TRBV5-1 and TRBJ2-2; D is possibly TRBD2 (5 bases). The CDR3 runs 15 residues. The V gene lost 0 bases and the J gene lost 3 bases, with 9 bases spanning the gap. The germline gives CDR1 SGHRS, CDR2 YFSETQ. CDR3 coding DNA: TGCGCCAGCAGCTTGGTTGGGAGAGACACCGGGGAGCTGTTTTTT. Residues: CASSLVGRDTGELFF.

The rearrangement joins TRBV5-1 to TRBJ1-1; D possibly corresponds to TRBD1 (6 bases). This CDR3 contains 15 residues. Deletions cut 0 bases from V and 2 bases from J, with 11 bases between. Germline CDR1 reads SGHRS; CDR2 reads YFSETQ. The CDR3 nucleotides are TGCGCCAGCAGCTTGGCCGCGACAGGTAACACTGAAGCTTTCTTT. This translates into CASSLAATGNTEAFF. The full variable domain, its missing parts supplied by reference TRBV5-1 and TRBJ1-1, is KAGVTQTPRYLIKTRGQQVTLSCSPISGHRSVSWYQQTPGQGLQFLFEYFSETQRNKGNFPGRFSGRQFSNSRSEMNVSTLELGDSALYLCASSLAATGNTEAFFGQGTRLTVV.

The chain joins TRBV7-8 to TRBJ2-7; tentatively, D is TRBD1 or TRBD2 (5 bases each). This CDR3 contains 15 residues. The V end was cut by 5 bases, the J end by 0 bases, with 14 bases between. Per germline, CDR1 SGHVS and CDR2 FQNEAQ. CDR3 in DNA: TGTGCCAGCAGCCCGGGACCCGCAAACTCCTACGAGCAGTACTTC. Its protein is CASSPGPANSYEQYF.

The V and J genes are TRBV9 and TRBJ2-7; D ambiguous. Germline values: CDR1 SGDLS, CDR2 YYNGEE. Trimming pared 8 bases from V and 0 bases from J, leaving 3 bases between. There are 10 residues in the CDR3. The DNA for the CDR3 is TGTGCCAGAAACTCCTACGAGCAGTACTTC. Encoded protein: CARNSYEQYF.

This clone appeared once. The chain uses TRBV5-6 and TRBJ2-7; no reliable D call. The germline V and J ends were trimmed by 2 bases and 5 bases, with 11 bases remaining between them. The CDR3 totals 13 residues. CDR1 and CDR2 (germline): SGHDT, YYEEEE. For the CDR3, the DNA is TGTGCCAGCAGCTTCTATCAGTCAAACGAGCAGTACTTC. Residues: CASSFYQSNEQYF.

J is TRBJ2-3 and V is TRBV15; D is perhaps TRBD2 (5 bases). Germline values: CDR1 LNHNV, CDR2 YYDKDF (reference sequence). V lost 5 bases and J lost 3, with 15 bases in between. The CDR3 has 15 residues. This CDR3 reads CATSPGVEFTDTQYF. In DNA form, the CDR3 reads TGTGCCACCAGCCCCGGGGTGGAGTTTACAGATACGCAGTATTTT.

V usage is TRBV28 and J usage is TRBJ1-2, with D possibly TRBD1 on 6 matching bases. CDR1 is MDHEN and CDR2 is SYDVKM in the germline V gene. Trimming removed 2 bases from V and 2 bases from J, with 12 bases in between. The CDR3 has 15 residues. CDR3 coding DNA: TGTGCCAGCAGTTTACGGGGGCGGCTCAACTATGGCTACACCTTC. Amino acid sequence: CASSLRGRLNYGYTF.

This chain uses TRBV15 with TRBJ2-3; TRBD2 might be the D (6 bases). This CDR3 contains 17 residues. V was shortened by 3 bases and J by 3 bases, with 19 bases between the two germline ends. CDR1 and CDR2 (germline): LNHNV, YYDKDF (reference sequence). The chain's CDR3 is CATSRRRIAEGTDTQYF. The CDR3 DNA is TGTGCCACCAGCAGGCGACGGATAGCGGAGGGTACAGATACGCAGTATTTT.

This clone was observed a single time. The chain combines TRBV9 with TRBJ2-3, with TRBD2 matching 7 bases. The CDR3 totals 16 residues. Trimming at V came to 4 bases and at J to 2 bases, leaving 10 bases not matched to a gene. Germline lookup yields CDR1 SGDLS and CDR2 YYNGEE. The CDR3 sequence is CASSTYAGGNTDTQYF. CDR3 nucleotides: TGTGCCAGCAGCACCTATGCCGGGGGGAACACAGATACGCAGTATTTT.

This clone was seen just once. This chain links TRBV28 with TRBJ1-2; D is undetermined. V was trimmed by 6 bases and J by 4 bases, leaving 21 bases between them. Germline V lookup: CDR1 MDHEN, CDR2 SYDVKM. This CDR3 region has 16 residues. In DNA form, the CDR3 reads TGTGCCAGCAGCCCTCCCGACACGGAACCTCCCTATGGCTACACCTTC. Translating gives CASSPPDTEPPYGYTF.

The genes are TRBV7-9 and TRBJ2-7; D unclear. V lost 8 bases, J lost 2 bases, and 10 bases lay in between. The CDR3 totals 12 residues. The germline gives CDR1 SEHNR, CDR2 FQNEAQ (reference sequence). In nucleotides, the CDR3 is TGTGCCAGCGGGCAGAAGCCCTACGAGCAGTACTTC. Translated, it gives CASGQKPYEQYF.

The chain couples TRBV28 to TRBJ1-2; tentative D call: TRBD1 (5 bases). The CDR3 has 13 residues. The V and J ends lost 6 bases and 2 bases respectively, with 10 bases between them. Germline assignment: CDR1 MDHEN and CDR2 SYDVKM. CDR3 nucleotides: TGTGCCAGCAGCCTCGGGGGGAACTATGGCTACACCTTC. Amino acids: CASSLGGNYGYTF.

This rearrangement joins TRBV15 to TRBJ2-7, with TRBD2 matching over 8 bases. Trimming took 3 bases from V and 6 from J; bases not matched to a gene: 25. The CDR3 runs 20 residues. Germline CDR1 is LNHNV and CDR2 is YYDKDF (reference sequence). CDR3 nucleotide sequence: TGTGCCACCAGCAGTCACCAAACCCCGGACGGGAGGGGTTCCTCTGTCGAGCAGTACTTC. This encodes CATSSHQTPDGRGSSVEQYF.

This sequence joins TRBV13 and TRBJ2-1; a possible D gene is TRBD1 (5 bases). The CDR3 has 12 residues. V was shortened by 5 bases and J by 7 bases, with 9 bases between the two germline ends. Germline-derived CDR1 and CDR2 are PRHDT and FYEKMQ (reference sequence). CDR3 coding DNA: TGTGCCAGCAGCCCACAGGAGAATGAGCAGTTCTTC. Translated: CASSPQENEQFF.

CDR3 protein: CASSLRGGRAGTDTQYF. The CDR3, as DNA: TGTGCCAGCAGCTTACGAGGCGGGAGGGCCGGGACAGATACGCAGTATTTT. The chain recombines TRBV13 with TRBJ2-3; 9 bases map to TRBD2. The junction had 9 bases not matched to a gene; V was cut back by 2 bases and J by 3 bases. Germline CDR1 reads PRHDT; CDR2 reads FYEKMQ (reference sequence). The CDR3 consists of 17 residues.

Here the CDR3 reads CASSTTGDFGANVLTF. The DNA of the CDR3 is TGCGCCAGCAGCACGACAGGGGATTTTGGGGCCAACGTCCTGACTTTC. This chain links TRBV5-1 with TRBJ2-6; TRBD1 agrees at 8 bases. Germline lookup yields CDR1 SGHRS and CDR2 YFSETQ. The CDR3 totals 16 residues. V dropped 4 bases and J dropped 3; count of bases not matched to a gene: 6.

J is TRBJ2-1 and V is TRBV7-9; D uncertain. The CDR3 has 15 residues. V lost 4 bases, J lost 0 bases, and 10 bases lay in between. From germline, CDR1 is SEHNR and CDR2 FQNEAQ (reference sequence). CDR3 residues: CASSSPGGSYNEQFF. The CDR3 nucleotides read TGTGCCAGCAGCTCGCCGGGCGGCTCCTACAATGAGCAGTTCTTC.

J is TRBJ2-1 and V is TRBV29-1; D remains ambiguous. Per germline, CDR1 SQVTM and CDR2 ANQGSEA. This CDR3 comprises 13 residues. The germline V and J ends were trimmed by 8 bases and 2 bases, with 13 bases remaining between them. The CDR3 is CSYRDITYNEQFF. The CDR3 bases are TGCAGCTACCGTGACATCACCTACAATGAGCAGTTCTTC.

The V call is TRBV5-8, the J call TRBJ1-1; 7 bases are a match to TRBD1. Per the germline V gene, CDR1 is SGHTS and CDR2 is YDEGEE. With 3 bases clipped from V and 6 bases from J, the junction kept 5 bases outside the gene matches. The CDR3 consists of 13 residues. In DNA, the CDR3 is TGTGCCAGCAGCTCCGACAGGGTATCTGAAGCTTTCTTT. This gives the protein CASSSDRVSEAFF.